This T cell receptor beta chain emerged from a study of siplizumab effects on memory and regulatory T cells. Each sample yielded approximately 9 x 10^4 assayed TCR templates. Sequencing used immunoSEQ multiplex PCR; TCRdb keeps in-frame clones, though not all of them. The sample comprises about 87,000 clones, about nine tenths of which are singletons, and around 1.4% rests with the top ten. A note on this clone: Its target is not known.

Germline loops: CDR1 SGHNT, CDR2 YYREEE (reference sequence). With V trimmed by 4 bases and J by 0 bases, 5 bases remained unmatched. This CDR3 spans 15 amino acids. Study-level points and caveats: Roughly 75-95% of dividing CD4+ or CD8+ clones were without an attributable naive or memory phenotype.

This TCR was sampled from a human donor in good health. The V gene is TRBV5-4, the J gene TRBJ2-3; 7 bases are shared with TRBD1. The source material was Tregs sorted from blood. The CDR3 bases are TGTGCCAGCAGCGAGGGACAGACTAGCACAGATACGCAGTATTTT. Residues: CASSEGQTSTDTQYF.